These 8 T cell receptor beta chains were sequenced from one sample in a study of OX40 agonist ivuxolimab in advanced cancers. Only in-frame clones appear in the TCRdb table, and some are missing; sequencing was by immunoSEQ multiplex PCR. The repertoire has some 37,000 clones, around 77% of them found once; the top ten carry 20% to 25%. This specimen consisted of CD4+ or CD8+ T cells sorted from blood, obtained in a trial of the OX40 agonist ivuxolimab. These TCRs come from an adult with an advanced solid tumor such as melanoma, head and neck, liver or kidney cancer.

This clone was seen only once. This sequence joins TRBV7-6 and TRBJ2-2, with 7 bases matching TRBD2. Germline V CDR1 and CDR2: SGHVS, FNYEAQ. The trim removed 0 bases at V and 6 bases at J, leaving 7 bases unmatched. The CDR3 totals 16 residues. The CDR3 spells CASSLAVGTTAGELFF. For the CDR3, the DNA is TGTGCCAGCAGCTTAGCGGTGGGGACTACGGCCGGGGAGCTGTTTTTT.

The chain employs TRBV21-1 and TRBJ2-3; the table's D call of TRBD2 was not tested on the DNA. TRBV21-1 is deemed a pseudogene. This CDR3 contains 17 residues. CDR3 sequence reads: CASSKGVEALTTDTQYF. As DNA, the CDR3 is TGTGCCAGCAGCAAAGGGGTAGAGGCCTTGACCACAGATACGCAGTATTTT.

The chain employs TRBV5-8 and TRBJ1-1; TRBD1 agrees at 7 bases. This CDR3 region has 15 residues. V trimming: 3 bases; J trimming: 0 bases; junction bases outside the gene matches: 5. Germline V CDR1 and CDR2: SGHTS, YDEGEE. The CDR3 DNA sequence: TGTGCCAGCAGCTCCCACAGGGGTCTGAACACTGAAGCTTTCTTT. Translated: CASSSHRGLNTEAFF. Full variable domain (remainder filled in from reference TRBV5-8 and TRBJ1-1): EAGVTQSPTHLIKTRGQQATLRCSPISGHTSVYWYQQALGLGLQFLLWYDEGEERNRGNFPPRFSGRQFPNYSSELNVNALELEDSALYLCASSSHRGLNTEAFFGQGTRLTVV.

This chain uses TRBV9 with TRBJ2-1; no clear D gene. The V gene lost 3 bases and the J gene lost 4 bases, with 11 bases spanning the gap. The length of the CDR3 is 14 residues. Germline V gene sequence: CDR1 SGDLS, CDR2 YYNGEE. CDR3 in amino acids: CASSGPYSYNEQFF. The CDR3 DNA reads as TGTGCCAGCAGCGGGCCTTACTCATACAATGAGCAGTTCTTC.

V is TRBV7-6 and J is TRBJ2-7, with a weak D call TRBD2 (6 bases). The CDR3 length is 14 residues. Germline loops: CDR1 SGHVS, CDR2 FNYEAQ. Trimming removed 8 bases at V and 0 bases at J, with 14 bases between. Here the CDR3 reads CASGLRRDSYEQYF. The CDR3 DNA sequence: TGTGCCAGCGGGCTTCGGAGGGACTCCTACGAGCAGTACTTC. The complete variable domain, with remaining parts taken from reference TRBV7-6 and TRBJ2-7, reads GAGVSQSPRYKVTKRGQDVALRCDPISGHVSLYWYRQALGQGPEFLTYFNYEAQQDKSGLPNDRFSAERPEGSISTLTIQRTEQRDSAMYRCASGLRRDSYEQYFGPGTRLTVT.

This CDR3 is CASSPDLGQGSYEQYF. Here the CDR3 DNA reads TGCGCCAGCAGCCCAGATCTGGGACAGGGTTCCTACGAGCAGTACTTC. This rearrangement joins TRBV4-1 to TRBJ2-7; 9 bases are shared with TRBD1. This CDR3 is 16 amino acids long. Germline trimming cut 4 bases from V and 1 base from J; bases unmatched to any gene: 8. The germline V gene encodes CDR1 MGHRA and CDR2 YSYEKL.

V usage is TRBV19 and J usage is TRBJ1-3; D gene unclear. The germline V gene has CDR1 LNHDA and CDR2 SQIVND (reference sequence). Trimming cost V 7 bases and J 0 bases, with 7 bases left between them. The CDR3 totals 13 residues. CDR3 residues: CASNPGSGNTIYF. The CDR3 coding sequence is TGTGCCAGTAATCCTGGCTCTGGAAACACCATATATTTT.

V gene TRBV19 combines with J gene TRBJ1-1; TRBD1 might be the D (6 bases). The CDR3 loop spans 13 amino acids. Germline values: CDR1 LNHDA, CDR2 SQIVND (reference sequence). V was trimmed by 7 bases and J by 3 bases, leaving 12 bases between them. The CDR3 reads CASIQQGHTEAFF. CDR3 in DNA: TGTGCCAGTATCCAACAGGGCCACACTGAAGCTTTCTTT.